The clone carrying this T cell receptor (beta chain) was counted between two and nine times. Each of the CD4+ naive, central memory, regulatory and stem cell-like memory populations was sorted via CD45RO/CCR7/CD25/CD127/CD95/CD27. This sample stems from a study of beta chain features in type 1 diabetes. The V and J ends lost 5 bases and 1 base respectively, with 18 bases between them. Germline CDR1 SGHTA, CDR2 FQGNSA. This CDR3 has 16 residues. The isolated RNA, all of it, was reverse transcribed, so expressed TCRB transcripts were what got sequenced. Measured with immunoSEQ multiplex PCR; TCRdb has only the in-frame clones, and not every one. This table has 970,000 or so clones, 15% to 20% appearing once.

The receptor's source is a woman aged 18-35 years in good health. The sequenced sample consisted of naive CD4+ T cells from blood. The chain carries TRBV7-2 and TRBJ2-7; the D gene is possibly TRBD2 (5 bases). This CDR3 reads CASSRFGISVSYEQYF. In nucleotides, the CDR3 is TGTGCCAGCAGCCGTTTCGGGATTTCTGTATCCTACGAGCAGTACTTC.